This T cell receptor beta chain was recovered during a study of patients and donors after allogeneic stem cell transplantation. TCRdb processed the RT-PCR reads anew with MiXCR; each CDR3 protein has one entry. The sample includes roughly 230,000 distinct CDR3 sequences, roughly an eighth seen only once; the top ten take approximately 10%. The V segment lost 6 bases and the J segment 2 bases; nucleotides outside the gene matches: 1. Germline V gene data show CDR1 as DFQATT and CDR2 as SNEGSKA (reference sequence). This CDR3 has 13 residues. The chain employs TRBV20-1 and TRBJ2-7, with 13 bases fitting TRBD2. The sequence was collected from a human donor who was either an allogeneic HSCT recipient or a stem cell or donor lymphocyte infusion donor (not recorded which). It is not recorded whose cells these are; they may come from a transplant donor. The sequenced sample was blood, either unsorted or a sorted T cell fraction (not recorded which). DNA for the CDR3: TGCAGTGCCGGGACTAGCGGGACCTACGAGCAGTACTTC. Protein product: CSAGTSGTYEQYF.